The 23 T cell receptor beta chains listed next were all sequenced from one sample in a study of blood T cell repertoires in COVID-19. Sequencing was performed with immunoSEQ multiplex PCR; in TCRdb, only in-frame clones are kept and a portion is missing. The repertoire holds roughly 300,000 clones, with roughly nine tenths as singletons. The sample consisted of peripheral blood. Receptor source: a woman between 25 and 40 years old with COVID-19, enrolled during active disease.

The chain has TRBV2 and TRBJ1-4; the D is unclear. CDR3 length: 15 amino acids. CDR1 and CDR2 from the germline V gene are SNHLY and FYNNEI. V gave up 10 bases and J gave up 0 bases, with 15 bases separating them. The CDR3 here is CATAEEGTTNEKLFF. DNA for the CDR3: TGTGCCACCGCAGAGGAGGGAACAACTAATGAAAAACTGTTTTTT.

V usage is TRBV7-9 and J usage is TRBJ1-2; TRBD1 aligns across 9 bases. J was trimmed by 8 bases and V by 6 bases; bases with no gene match: 10. Germline loops: CDR1 SEHNR, CDR2 FQNEAQ (reference sequence). The CDR3 has 14 amino acids. The CDR3 region is CASRPRDRVSGYTF. CDR3 nucleotides: TGTGCCAGCAGACCCCGGGACAGGGTCTCGGGCTACACCTTC. The full variable domain, its missing parts supplied by reference TRBV7-9 and TRBJ1-2, is DTGVSQNPRHKITKRGQNVTFRCDPISEHNRLYWYRQTLGQGPEFLTYFQNEAQLEKSRLLSDRFSAERPKGSFSTLEIQRTEQGDSAMYLCASRPRDRVSGYTFGSGTRLTVV.

This clone was counted only a few times. V gene TRBV4-1 combines with J gene TRBJ1-1; D is ambiguous. The CDR3 runs 14 residues. Germline V gene data show CDR1 as MGHRA and CDR2 as YSYEKL. Deletions cut 3 bases from V and 4 bases from J, with 12 bases between. The CDR3 DNA reads as TGCGCCAGCAGCCAGACCCGACGGGGCACTGAAGCTTTCTTT. It translates to CASSQTRRGTEAFF.

The chain combines TRBV11-2 with TRBJ1-1; TRBD1 matches 11 bases. Germline trimming cut 5 bases from V and 1 base from J; bases unmatched to any gene: 15. This CDR3 has 19 amino acids. The germline V gene has CDR1 SGHAT and CDR2 FQNNGV. In DNA, the CDR3 is TGTGCCAGCAGCCCCGGTCTCGGACAGGGGGCGGTTGGGAACACTGAAGCTTTCTTT. It is translated as CASSPGLGQGAVGNTEAFF.

The V and J genes are TRBV30 and TRBJ1-2, with D unresolved. The germline V gene encodes CDR1 GTSNPN and CDR2 SVGIG (reference sequence). The CDR3 consists of 15 residues. Trimming removed 2 bases from V and 5 bases from J, with 18 bases in between. The CDR3 loop reads CAWSSGVSGIYGYTF. CDR3 DNA sequence: TGTGCCTGGAGTTCCGGGGTGTCGGGGATATATGGCTACACCTTC.

This chain joins TRBV7-2 and TRBJ1-3; 9 bases are a match to TRBD1. This CDR3 contains 15 residues. Trimming at V came to 3 bases and at J to 1 base, leaving 1 base not matched to a gene. From germline, CDR1 is SGHTA and CDR2 FQGNSA. The CDR3 bases are TGTGCCAGCAGCTTCGACAGGGGGTCTGGAAACACCATATATTTT. It translates to CASSFDRGSGNTIYF.

V is TRBV19 and J is TRBJ1-1, with D uncertain. Germline V gene data show CDR1 as LNHDA and CDR2 as SQIVND (reference sequence). V was clipped by 4 bases and J by 4 bases, with 10 bases between them. There are 13 residues in the CDR3. CDR3 nucleotide sequence: TGTGCCAGTAGTAATCCGGGGAGCACTGAAGCTTTCTTT. Protein sequence: CASSNPGSTEAFF.

Concerning this clone itself: One junction end disagrees with the germline gene, perhaps due to a read error. The chain employs TRBV7-7 and TRBJ2-5, with TRBD1 matching 7 bases. CDR3 length equals 14 residues. CDR1 and CDR2 from the germline V gene are SSHAT and FNYEAQ (reference sequence). The CDR3 sequence is CASSLTRGQETQYF. DNA for the CDR3: TGTGCTAGCAGCTTAACCAGGGGGCAAGAGACCCAGTACTTC.

The rearrangement links TRBV7-2 to TRBJ1-5; 8 bases line up with TRBD1. This CDR3 region has 14 residues. J was trimmed by 6 bases and V by 5 bases; bases with no gene match: 6. Germline V CDR1 and CDR2: SGHTA, FQGNSA. In DNA, the CDR3 is TGTGCCAGCAGCGTATCCGACAGGGGTCAGCCCCAGCATTTT. As protein: CASSVSDRGQPQHF.

The V gene is TRBV5-1, the J gene TRBJ2-3; maybe TRBD2 (6 bases). Germline V lookup: CDR1 SGHRS, CDR2 YFSETQ. V was shortened by 0 bases and J by 3 bases, with 17 bases between the two germline ends. This CDR3 spans 17 amino acids. CDR3 nucleotides: TGCGCCAGCAGCTTGGCCAGGAGGGGCCGAGCGACAGATACGCAGTATTTT. Its protein is CASSLARRGRATDTQYF.

V is TRBV3-1 (or the pseudogene TRBV3-2) and J is TRBJ1-1; a possible D gene is TRBD1 (6 bases). CDR3 length: 15 residues. Germline CDR1 LGHDT, CDR2 YNNKEL (reference sequence). With 5 bases removed from V and 1 base from J, the gap between germline ends came to 14 bases. The CDR3 reads CASSKRDIGNTEAFF. The DNA for the CDR3 is TGTGCCAGCAGCAAACGGGACATAGGGAACACTGAAGCTTTCTTT.

The rearrangement links TRBV18 to TRBJ1-5; the D is unclear. CDR1 and CDR2 from the germline V gene are KGHSH and LQKENI. Trimming took off 0 bases at V and 7 bases at J, with 13 bases between the two ends. The CDR3 is 15 residues long. Written as DNA, the CDR3 is TGTGCCAGCTCACCACCCGGCCCATCGGGGCAGCCCCAGCATTTT. This sequence encodes CASSPPGPSGQPQHF.

V gene TRBV5-4 combines with J gene TRBJ2-3, with TRBD2 identical over 7 bases. The CDR3 is made up of 14 amino acids. Losses at the gene ends were 2 bases for V and 4 bases for J; bases not matched to a gene: 4. Germline V gene data show CDR1 as SGHNT and CDR2 as YYREEE (reference sequence). The DNA for the CDR3 is TGTGCCAGCAGCTTAAGCGGGGCCCCAGATACGCAGTATTTT. It translates to CASSLSGAPDTQYF.

This rearrangement joins TRBV5-8 to TRBJ1-2; tentative D call: TRBD1 (6 bases). In germline, CDR1 is SGHTS, CDR2 YDEGEE. V lost 0 bases and J lost 2, with 11 bases in between. The CDR3 runs 15 residues. Here the CDR3 reads CASSLVGTPNYGYTF. The CDR3 DNA reads TGTGCCAGCAGCTTGGTCGGGACACCCAACTATGGCTACACCTTC.

The rearrangement links TRBV5-6 to TRBJ1-2; the match to TRBD1 covers 7 bases. Trimming cost V 4 bases and J 0 bases; bases outside gene matches: 6. The CDR3 sequence is 15 residues long. Germline V gene sequence: CDR1 SGHDT, CDR2 YYEEEE. CDR3: CASSETGVTNYGYTF. Written as DNA, the CDR3 is TGTGCCAGCAGCGAAACAGGGGTTACTAACTATGGCTACACCTTC.

The chain has TRBV19 and TRBJ1-3; TRBD1 might be the D (5 bases). V lost 2 bases to trimming and J lost 3 bases, with 8 bases between them. The CDR3 has 14 amino acids. CDR1 LNHDA and CDR2 SQIVND come from the germline V gene (reference sequence). CDR3 amino acids: CASSISGGGNTIYF. As DNA, the CDR3 is TGTGCCAGTAGTATATCCGGGGGTGGAAACACCATATATTTT.

The rearrangement joins TRBV5-6 to TRBJ1-1; the D is unclear. CDR3 size: 13 residues. Trimming took off 6 bases at V and 1 base at J, with 10 bases between the two ends. Per germline, CDR1 SGHDT and CDR2 YYEEEE. In nucleotides, the CDR3 is TGTGCCAGCACGTCTAGACCGAACACTGAAGCTTTCTTT. Protein sequence: CASTSRPNTEAFF.

The count of this clone is one. The rearrangement joins TRBV5-1 to TRBJ1-3, with 8 bases fitting TRBD1. The CDR3 spans 13 residues. Per the germline V gene, CDR1 is SGHRS and CDR2 is YFSETQ. The V segment lost 4 bases and the J segment 9 bases; nucleotides outside the gene matches: 6. In nucleotides, the CDR3 is TGCGCCAGCAGCGCGGACAGGGAGGGCACCATATATTTT. It specifies CASSADREGTIYF. Combining the CDR3 with reference TRBV5-1 and TRBJ1-3 gives the whole variable domain KAGVTQTPRYLIKTRGQQVTLSCSPISGHRSVSWYQQTPGQGLQFLFEYFSETQRNKGNFPGRFSGRQFSNSRSEMNVSTLELGDSALYLCASSADREGTIYFGEGSWLTVV.

The chain has TRBV27 and TRBJ1-2; D remains ambiguous. Germline-derived CDR1 and CDR2 are MNHEY and SMNVEV (reference sequence). This CDR3 spans 16 amino acids. The V end lost 2 bases, the J end lost 5 bases, and 18 bases lay between the germline ends. CDR3 in DNA: TGTGCCAGCAGTTTAAACCCCCTTGGAGCTAGGTATGGCTACACCTTC. Protein: CASSLNPLGARYGYTF.

This chain links TRBV29-1 with TRBJ2-5; D remains ambiguous. V lost 6 bases and J lost 11, with 13 bases in between. The CDR3 is 10 residues long. Germline values: CDR1 SQVTM, CDR2 ANQGSEA. The CDR3 spells CSVWVGLQYF. CDR3 nucleotide sequence: TGCAGCGTGTGGGTGGGCCTACAGTACTTC.

The chain has TRBV11-3 and TRBJ1-2; a possible D gene is TRBD1 (5 bases). From germline, CDR1 is SGHNT and CDR2 YENEEA. V dropped 5 bases and J dropped 8 bases, with 15 bases sitting between them. The CDR3 spans 13 residues. CDR3 DNA sequence: TGTGCCAGCAGCGAACGCGGGGCGGGCGGCTACACCTTC. Amino acid sequence: CASSERGAGGYTF.

On this clone: Additional DNA sequences in this sample encode the identical CDR3. This chain connects TRBV5-1 to TRBJ2-3, with D possibly TRBD1 on 6 matching bases. CDR1 and CDR2 from the germline V gene are SGHRS and YFSETQ. The CDR3 covers 13 residues. Trimming stripped 0 bases from V and 6 bases from J, with 8 bases between. The CDR3: CASSLGRGDTQYF. In nucleotides, the CDR3 is TGCGCCAGCAGCTTGGGTAGGGGGGATACGCAGTATTTT.

There are a few counts of this clone. The genes are TRBV29-1 and TRBJ2-7, with D tentatively TRBD1 (6 bases). Trimming took 6 bases from V and 2 from J, leaving 11 bases between them. CDR3 length equals 12 residues. Looked up from germline, CDR1 is SQVTM and CDR2 is ANQGSEA. CDR3 protein: CSVQGSTYEQYF. CDR3 coding DNA: TGCAGCGTACAGGGTTCCACCTACGAGCAGTACTTC.